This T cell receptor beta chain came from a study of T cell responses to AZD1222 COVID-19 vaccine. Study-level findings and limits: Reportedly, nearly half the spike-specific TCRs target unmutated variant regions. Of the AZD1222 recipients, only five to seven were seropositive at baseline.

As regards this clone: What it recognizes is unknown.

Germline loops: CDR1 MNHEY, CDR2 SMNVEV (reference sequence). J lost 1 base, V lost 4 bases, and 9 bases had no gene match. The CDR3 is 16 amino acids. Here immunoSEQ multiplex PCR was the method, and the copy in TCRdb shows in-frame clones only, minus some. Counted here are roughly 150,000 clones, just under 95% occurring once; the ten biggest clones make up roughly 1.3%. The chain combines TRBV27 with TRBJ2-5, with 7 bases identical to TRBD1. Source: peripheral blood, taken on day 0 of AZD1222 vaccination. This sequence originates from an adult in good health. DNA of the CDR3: TGTGCCAGCAGTTCTTACACGACAGGGCCCCAAGAGACCCAGTACTTC. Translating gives CASSSYTTGPQETQYF.